This entry lists 32 T cell receptor beta chains sequenced from one sample in a study of blood T cell repertoires in COVID-19. Assay: immunoSEQ multiplex PCR; the TCRdb copy retains only in-frame clones and omits some. The table records around 120,000 clones, around 80% of them present only once. Material for sequencing was peripheral blood. These receptors all come from a man between 70 and 80 years old with acute or convalescent COVID-19.

This rearrangement joins TRBV2 to TRBJ1-6; D is perhaps TRBD1 (5 bases). The V gene lost 3 bases and the J gene lost 19 bases, with 19 bases spanning the gap. CDR3 length: 13 residues. The germline gives CDR1 SNHLY, CDR2 FYNNEI. The CDR3 spells CASSDRAKIPYHF. CDR3 in DNA: TGTGCCAGCAGTGACAGGGCCAAAATCCCCTATCACTTT.

The chain combines TRBV7-9 with TRBJ2-7, with D maybe TRBD1 (6 bases). This CDR3 comprises 14 residues. Trimming cost V 5 bases and J 4 bases, with 15 bases left between them. Germline-derived CDR1 and CDR2 are SEHNR and FQNEAQ (reference sequence). CDR3 nucleotide sequence: TGTGCCAGCAGCCCCGGGGACAACCGGTACGAGCAGTACTTC. Its translation: CASSPGDNRYEQYF.

The chain employs TRBV6-6 and TRBJ1-6; 8 bases align to TRBD1. Germline values: CDR1 MNHNY, CDR2 SVGAGI (reference sequence). V was clipped by 6 bases and J by 14 bases; unmatched bases: 3. This CDR3 spans 11 amino acids. In DNA, the CDR3 is TGTGCCAGCAGAGGACAGGGCACCCTCCACTTT. Its protein product is CASRGQGTLHF.

J is TRBJ2-7 and V is TRBV5-1, with 8 bases aligning to TRBD1. Germline CDR1 SGHRS, CDR2 YFSETQ. CDR3 length equals 15 residues. Trimming removed 4 bases from V and 2 bases from J; junction bases left unmatched: 8. The CDR3 sequence: CASSRNGQGAYEQYF. The CDR3 bases are TGCGCCAGCAGCCGAAACGGACAGGGTGCCTACGAGCAGTACTTC.

The chain recombines TRBV28 with TRBJ2-7; TRBD2 is a possible D gene (5 bases). V shed 5 bases and J shed 9 bases, with 20 bases lying between them. The CDR3 is 14 amino acids. Germline values: CDR1 MDHEN, CDR2 SYDVKM. The CDR3 coding sequence is TGTGCCAGCAGTCCAAGCGGTTCCGATACGAGGCAGTACTTC. This translates into CASSPSGSDTRQYF.

The chain is built from TRBV9 and TRBJ2-7; D is undetermined. CDR3 size: 15 residues. CDR1 is SGDLS and CDR2 is YYNGEE in the germline V gene. The ends were cut back, 0 bases at V and 2 bases at J, with 12 bases in the middle. DNA for the CDR3: TGTGCCAGCAGCGTAGATTCCGGTCCCACCTACGAGCAGTACTTC. Protein product: CASSVDSGPTYEQYF.

This chain connects TRBV9 to TRBJ2-6; D not certain. Per the germline V gene, CDR1 is SGDLS and CDR2 is YYNGEE. Trimming stripped 4 bases from V and 0 bases from J, with 11 bases between. The CDR3 has 16 residues. The CDR3 is CASSPVTLSGANVLTF. The DNA of the CDR3 is TGTGCCAGCAGCCCGGTGACACTCTCTGGGGCCAACGTCCTGACTTTC.

The chain joins TRBV2 to TRBJ2-1, with 10 bases identical to TRBD2. In germline, CDR1 is SNHLY, CDR2 FYNNEI. The CDR3 length is 14 residues. V shed 10 bases and J 7 bases; nucleotides not matched to a gene: 10. The DNA for the CDR3 is TGTGCCACACGGGCTAGCGGGAGTCAAAATGAGCAGTTCTTC. This gives the protein CATRASGSQNEQFF.

The rearrangement links TRBV15 to TRBJ2-7, with no clear D. V was cut by 0 bases and J by 2 bases, with 11 bases left in between. This CDR3 is built from 15 residues. CDR1 and CDR2 (germline): LNHNV, YYDKDF (reference sequence). This CDR3 is CATSRDGYSPYEQYF. In nucleotides, the CDR3 is TGTGCCACCAGCAGAGATGGGTACAGCCCCTACGAGCAGTACTTC.

The sample holds one count of this clone. The chain recombines TRBV7-2 with TRBJ1-1; TRBD1 agrees at 10 bases. With V trimmed by 5 bases and J by 4 bases, 10 bases remained unmatched. This CDR3 is built from 16 residues. The germline gives CDR1 SGHTA, CDR2 FQGNSA. The CDR3 coding sequence is TGTGCCAGCAGCCCTAGACAGGGGGCGGGGGTCACTGAAGCTTTCTTT. This codes for CASSPRQGAGVTEAFF.

The V gene is TRBV28, the J gene TRBJ2-7; 7 bases agree with TRBD2. The CDR3 has 15 residues. Germline CDR1 MDHEN, CDR2 SYDVKM. The trim removed 3 bases at V and 6 bases at J, leaving 11 bases unmatched. The CDR3 nucleotides are TGTGCCAGCAGTTTTATAGCGGGTATCCCGGCCGAGCAGTACTTC. Protein product: CASSFIAGIPAEQYF.

This chain joins TRBV28 and TRBJ2-3; tentative D call: TRBD1 (6 bases). The germline V gene has CDR1 MDHEN and CDR2 SYDVKM. The germline V and J ends were trimmed by 10 bases and 0 bases, with 14 bases remaining between them. The CDR3 totals 14 residues. The CDR3 DNA reads TGTGCCATCCGTCGGGGACAAAGCACAGATACGCAGTATTTT. The encoded protein is CAIRRGQSTDTQYF.

This clone was observed a few times. The rearrangement joins TRBV18 to TRBJ2-3; possible D gene TRBD1, 6 bases. Germline-derived CDR1 and CDR2 are KGHSH and LQKENI. Trimming shortened V by 4 bases and J by 6 bases, and 14 bases separated the two germline ends. CDR3 size: 14 residues. In DNA form, the CDR3 reads TGTGCCAGCTCACTCGAAGTGGGGGCGGATACGCAGTATTTT. Its protein product is CASSLEVGADTQYF.

This chain connects TRBV19 to TRBJ1-1; D may be TRBD1 (6 bases). CDR1 is LNHDA, CDR2 SQIVND, per germline (reference sequence). Between the trimmed V and J ends, which lost 5 bases and 1 base, there was a span of 14 bases. There are 15 residues in the CDR3. CDR3 protein: CASSPTGLGNTEAFF. CDR3 sequence (DNA): TGTGCCAGTAGTCCAACAGGGTTGGGGAACACTGAAGCTTTCTTT.

The chain couples TRBV12-3 or TRBV12-4 to TRBJ2-7; 9 nucleotides line up with TRBD1. Unmatched junction bases numbered 5, after V lost 9 bases and J lost 2 bases. CDR3 size: 13 residues. The CDR3 DNA follows: TGTGCCAGTCTTAGACAGGGGGCCTACGAGCAGTACTTC. Translating gives CASLRQGAYEQYF.

This chain joins TRBV21-1 and TRBJ2-2; the D call of TRBD1 is as the table states it, not checked on the DNA. TRBV21-1 is designated a pseudogene. The CDR3 is 19 amino acids. The CDR3 sequence is CASSKAPTGEEHNTGELFF. DNA of the CDR3: TGTGCCAGCAGCAAAGCCCCGACAGGGGAGGAGCACAACACCGGGGAGCTGTTTTTT.

The V and J genes are TRBV6-1 and TRBJ2-1; D might be TRBD1 (5 bases). V was trimmed by 3 bases and J by 10 bases, leaving 13 bases between them. Germline CDR1 is MNHNS and CDR2 is SASEGT. The CDR3 is 13 amino acids. As DNA, the CDR3 is TGTGCCAGCAGTGAGTCAGGGCTGGGCGAGCAGTTCTTC. It yields the protein CASSESGLGEQFF.

This chain uses TRBV3-1 (or the pseudogene TRBV3-2) with TRBJ1-3; possible D gene TRBD1, 6 bases. Germline CDR1 is LGHDT and CDR2 is YNNKEL (reference sequence). V was shortened by 5 bases and J by 0 bases, with 14 bases between the two germline ends. The CDR3 is made up of 16 amino acids. CDR3 region: CASSVTTGHSGNTIYF. The CDR3 DNA follows: TGTGCCAGCAGCGTGACGACAGGCCACTCTGGAAACACCATATATTTT.

This clone appeared once. V usage is TRBV9 and J usage is TRBJ1-6; D not certain. Germline V gives CDR1 SGDLS, CDR2 YYNGEE. V was clipped by 0 bases and J by 9 bases, with 13 bases between them. There are 15 residues in the CDR3. The CDR3 region has the DNA TGTGCCAGCAGCGTAGACCGTGGTGGGAGTTCACCCCTCCACTTT. Translation gives CASSVDRGGSSPLHF.

This clone was seen once. The rearrangement joins TRBV27 to TRBJ2-1, with 7 bases matching TRBD2. Unmatched junction bases numbered 11, after V lost 5 bases and J lost 4 bases. Looked up from germline, CDR1 is MNHEY and CDR2 is SMNVEV (reference sequence). This CDR3 is built from 16 residues. This CDR3 is CASSRQGAGEYNEQFF. The CDR3 DNA sequence: TGTGCCAGCAGTCGCCAGGGCGCGGGAGAGTACAATGAGCAGTTCTTC.

This chain connects TRBV28 to TRBJ2-7, with 9 bases aligning to TRBD1. Trimming cost V 8 bases and J 7 bases; bases outside gene matches: 12. The CDR3 runs 14 residues. From germline, CDR1 is MDHEN and CDR2 SYDVKM. The CDR3 protein is CASRSGTGLEEQYF. The CDR3 nucleotides are TGTGCCAGCCGCTCGGGGACAGGGTTGGAGGAGCAGTACTTC.

V usage is TRBV7-3 and J usage is TRBJ1-1, with D perhaps matching TRBD1 (5 bases). CDR1 is SGHTA, CDR2 FQGTGA, per germline. The ends were cut back, 4 bases at V and 4 bases at J, with 13 bases in the middle. The CDR3 totals 14 residues. The CDR3 DNA reads TGTGCCAGCAGCTCAGGCGTCGGGGGCACTGAAGCTTTCTTT. Translation gives CASSSGVGGTEAFF.

V usage is TRBV7-2 and J usage is TRBJ2-1; 13 positions agree with TRBD2. The J segment lost 6 bases and the V segment lost 4 bases, leaving 3 bases of the junction unmatched. Germline V lookup: CDR1 SGHTA, CDR2 FQGNSA. The CDR3 covers 15 residues. As DNA, the CDR3 is TGTGCCAGCAGCTGGACTAGCGGGGGCACCAATGAGCAGTTCTTC. Encoded protein: CASSWTSGGTNEQFF.

By share of the sample, this clone is medium-sized. The rearrangement uses TRBV30 and TRBJ1-2, with unresolved D. V shed 3 bases and J shed 4 bases, with 12 bases lying between them. This CDR3 contains 13 residues. Germline assignment: CDR1 GTSNPN and CDR2 SVGIG (reference sequence). CDR3 sequence (DNA): TGTGCCTGGAGCAAACCTCGGGGCTATGGCTACACCTTC. Translating it yields CAWSKPRGYGYTF.

This chain joins TRBV25-1 and TRBJ2-1; 10 nucleotides agree with TRBD2. There are 15 residues in the CDR3. The V and J ends lost 1 base and 9 bases, in that order; junction bases with no gene match: 6. The germline V gene encodes CDR1 MGHDK and CDR2 SYGVNS. CDR3 nucleotide sequence: TGTGCCAGCAGTGAATCTAGCGGGGGAGACAGTGAGCAGTTCTTC. Translating it yields CASSESSGGDSEQFF.

This clone has more than one count but fewer than ten. The chain is built from TRBV7-6 and TRBJ2-7, with 10 nucleotides matching TRBD1. V trimming: 1 base; J trimming: 2 bases; junction bases outside the gene matches: 2. The CDR3 is made up of 15 amino acids. CDR1 SGHVS and CDR2 FNYEAQ come from the germline V gene. Written as DNA, the CDR3 is TGTGCCAGCAGCTTAGGGGACAGGGGAACCTACGAGCAGTACTTC. Amino acid sequence: CASSLGDRGTYEQYF. The complete variable domain, with remaining parts taken from reference TRBV7-6 and TRBJ2-7, reads GAGVSQSPRYKVTKRGQDVALRCDPISGHVSLYWYRQALGQGPEFLTYFNYEAQQDKSGLPNDRFSAERPEGSISTLTIQRTEQRDSAMYRCASSLGDRGTYEQYFGPGTRLTVT.

J is TRBJ1-3 and V is TRBV30; 8 bases match TRBD1. Germline values: CDR1 GTSNPN, CDR2 SVGIG (reference sequence). V was pared by 4 bases and J by 6 bases, with 11 bases of the junction left unmatched. This CDR3 comprises 15 residues. In nucleotides, the CDR3 is TGTGCCTGGAACAAGGCGACAGGGGAGGTAAACACCATATATTTT. Protein: CAWNKATGEVNTIYF.

The V gene is TRBV7-2, the J gene TRBJ1-2; possible D gene TRBD1, 5 bases. This CDR3 has 13 amino acids. The V end lost 3 bases, the J end lost 7 bases, and 12 bases lay between the germline ends. Germline assignment: CDR1 SGHTA and CDR2 FQGNSA. CDR3 protein: CASSFGGGSGYTF. CDR3 DNA: TGTGCCAGCAGCTTTGGCGGGGGGTCTGGCTACACCTTC.

The V gene is TRBV5-1, the J gene TRBJ2-1, with D possibly matching TRBD2 (6 bases). CDR3 size: 15 residues. Between the trimmed V and J ends, which lost 2 bases and 1 base, there was a span of 10 bases. Germline V gene sequence: CDR1 SGHRS, CDR2 YFSETQ. This CDR3 is CASSFVGGSYNEQFF. The CDR3 bases are TGCGCCAGCAGCTTCGTGGGGGGATCCTACAATGAGCAGTTCTTC.

This chain uses TRBV2 with TRBJ2-3; the D gene is possibly TRBD2 (6 bases). V lost 4 bases to trimming and J lost 2 bases, with 13 bases between them. This CDR3 contains 15 residues. CDR1 and CDR2 from the germline V gene are SNHLY and FYNNEI. Here the CDR3 reads CASSVRELNTDTQYF. CDR3 bases: TGTGCCAGCAGTGTCCGGGAGTTAAACACAGATACGCAGTATTTT.

The chain recombines TRBV29-1 with TRBJ1-1, with 8 bases lining up with TRBD1. Germline V gene sequence: CDR1 SQVTM, CDR2 ANQGSEA. The J segment lost 2 bases and the V segment lost 8 bases, leaving 13 bases of the junction unmatched. CDR3 length equals 15 residues. The CDR3 sequence is CSWGAGQEVNTEAFF. Written as DNA, the CDR3 is TGCAGCTGGGGGGCGGGACAGGAGGTAAACACTGAAGCTTTCTTT.

The chain links TRBV4-2 to TRBJ1-1, with 7 bases matching TRBD1. Germline loops: CDR1 LGHNA, CDR2 YNFKEQ. V dropped 0 bases and J dropped 5; count of bases not matched to a gene: 12. The CDR3 extends over 17 amino acids. CDR3 sequence reads: CASSQETGQRRVTEAFF. CDR3 nucleotide sequence: TGTGCCAGCAGCCAAGAGACAGGGCAAAGAAGGGTTACTGAAGCTTTCTTT.